One TCR beta chain is described in this entry. In its sample, this clonotype was seen many times. It has no known antigen specificity. Base qualities are not recorded, but no much larger clone differs from it by a single base. The data were produced on an Illumina HiSeq 1500. The public reads were reanalyzed by TCRdb: fastp trimming at Q25, MiXCR alignment, in-frame beta chains only. Every entry covers one CDR3 protein and lists the most common genes and DNA from its rows. This sample holds 210,000 or so distinct CDR3 sequences; 6.5% were observed only once. The ten largest clones represent less than 7.5% of the sample. This sample is part of a study of T cell repertoires in cytomegalovirus infection (dated by TCRdb to between 2019 and 2020). Context from the whole study: Donor HLA type was relevant to the analysis, as public TCR beta signatures indicated carriage of CMV infection together with the matching HLA type.

What the study reported, not specific to this receptor: In both this cohort and an independent cohort of 352 donors, the cumulative frequency of public TCR beta family members distinguished carriers of CMV infection plus the relevant HLA type. The ex vivo response was dominated by HLA-C-restricted CMV-specific TCR beta clonotypes, and the single most frequent clonotype in two of eight donors was supplied by these HLA-C-restricted clonotypes.

The CDR3 numbers 14 residues from cysteine through phenylalanine. Only the CDR3 DNA is retained, 42 bases long and in frame from the first base. Trimming at the junction amounts to 2 bases on V and 8 bases on J, and the germline ends lie 16 bases apart. The sequence links TRBV12-3 or TRBV12-4 to TRBJ2-7, with the identity of the D gene unclear. The sample was PBMCs. The clonotype comes from a human donor in good health (CMV status not recorded). Some clones in this sample may be carry-over from other donors' samples. The nucleotide sequence reads TGTGCCAGCAGTTTAAGAAATATCGGAGTTAAGCAGTACTTC. This sequence encodes CASSLRNIGVKQYF.